The sequence of this T cell receptor (beta chain) was determined in a study of blood T cells in healthy people across ages. About the study: Template switching caught about one barcoded beta molecule for each two T cells.

Germline CDR1 reads MNHNY; CDR2 reads SVGAGI (reference sequence). V shed 4 bases and J shed 4 bases, with 11 bases lying between them. The CDR3 has 14 amino acids. The study's findings and limits: Both higher diversity and more naive CD4+ cells marked long-lived donors when set against aged donors.

Using a J-beta primer mix together with a sample-barcoded 5' primer, a second PCR was run for about 6 to 12 cycles. Unique molecular identifiers of 12 random nucleotides labeled each cDNA. Each sample yielded at least 3 million CDR3-containing paired-end reads. Via MiXCR, TCRdb re-called the 5' RACE reads, giving one row per CDR3 protein. This table holds around 1,600,000 distinct CDR3 sequences, 42% found once. Note on this clonotype: Antigen unknown.

The source of this sequence is a woman aged 18-29 years in good health. The chain employs TRBV6-6 and TRBJ2-1; D uncertain. The source material was blood. This chain's CDR3 is CASSSPTLYNEQFF. CDR3 in DNA: TGTGCCAGCAGTTCCCCGACTTTGTACAATGAGCAGTTCTTC.